Presented here are 6 T cell receptor beta chains from one specimen sequenced in a study. TCRdb called the RT-PCR reads again in MiXCR, with one record for every CDR3 protein. The sample comprises about 680,000 distinct CDR3 sequences, 14% of which are singletons, and roughly 3.9% rests with the top ten. Sequencing input: memory CD4+ T cells from blood. These receptors originate from a female donor in good health, serving as a healthy control.

This clonotype was seen a few times. The genes are TRBV6-2 or TRBV6-3 and TRBJ1-2; 7 nucleotides agree with TRBD1. The V and J ends lost 5 bases and 8 bases, in that order; junction bases with no gene match: 8. The CDR3 runs 13 residues. CDR1 is MNHEY, CDR2 SVGEGT, per germline. CDR3 sequence reads: CASSLGQHLGYTF. CDR3 DNA sequence: TGTGCCAGCAGTCTGGGACAGCATTTGGGCTACACCTTC.

This clonotype was found many times. V is TRBV29-1 and J is TRBJ2-2; D unclear. The V end was cut by 4 bases, the J end by 6 bases, with 12 bases between. Germline CDR1 SQVTM, CDR2 ANQGSEA. This CDR3 has 13 residues. In nucleotides, the CDR3 is TGCAGCGTTGGTGGGGATGGGCCCGGGGAGCTGTTTTTT. Residues: CSVGGDGPGELFF.

Many counts were recorded for this clonotype. This chain joins TRBV5-4 and TRBJ2-7; D might be TRBD2 (5 bases). Trimming took 7 bases from V and 6 from J, leaving 11 bases between them. The CDR3 is 11 amino acids. The germline V gene has CDR1 SGHNT and CDR2 YYREEE (reference sequence). The CDR3 bases are TGTGCCAGCTCACTCCGGGGCGAGCAGTACTTC. Protein: CASSLRGEQYF.

This clonotype has ten or more counts. The V and J genes are TRBV12-3 or TRBV12-4 and TRBJ2-3; D is unresolved. V was pared by 4 bases and J by 5 bases, with 16 bases between. The length of the CDR3 is 15 residues. The CDR3 bases are TGTGCCAGCAGTTCCGTCGTGGTTTTGGGAGATACGCAGTATTTT. This codes for CASSSVVVLGDTQYF.

The V gene is TRBV30, the J gene TRBJ2-1, with TRBD2 identical over 7 bases. V lost 0 bases, J lost 1 base, and 3 bases stayed unmatched. This CDR3 is built from 15 residues. Germline V gene lookup returns CDR1 GTSNPN and CDR2 SVGIG (reference sequence). The CDR3 protein is CAWSVWGGSYNEQFF. DNA for the CDR3: TGTGCCTGGAGTGTATGGGGGGGATCCTACAATGAGCAGTTCTTC.

Only a few counts were recorded for this clonotype. The chain employs TRBV7-2 and TRBJ1-3; D gene ambiguous. V was clipped by 4 bases and J by 0 bases, with 16 bases between them. This CDR3 has 17 amino acids. Germline CDR1 reads SGHTA; CDR2 reads FQGNSA. The DNA of the CDR3 is TGTGCCAGCAGCTCGGGTCGGGGATGGGACTCTGGAAACACCATATATTTT. This encodes CASSSGRGWDSGNTIYF.